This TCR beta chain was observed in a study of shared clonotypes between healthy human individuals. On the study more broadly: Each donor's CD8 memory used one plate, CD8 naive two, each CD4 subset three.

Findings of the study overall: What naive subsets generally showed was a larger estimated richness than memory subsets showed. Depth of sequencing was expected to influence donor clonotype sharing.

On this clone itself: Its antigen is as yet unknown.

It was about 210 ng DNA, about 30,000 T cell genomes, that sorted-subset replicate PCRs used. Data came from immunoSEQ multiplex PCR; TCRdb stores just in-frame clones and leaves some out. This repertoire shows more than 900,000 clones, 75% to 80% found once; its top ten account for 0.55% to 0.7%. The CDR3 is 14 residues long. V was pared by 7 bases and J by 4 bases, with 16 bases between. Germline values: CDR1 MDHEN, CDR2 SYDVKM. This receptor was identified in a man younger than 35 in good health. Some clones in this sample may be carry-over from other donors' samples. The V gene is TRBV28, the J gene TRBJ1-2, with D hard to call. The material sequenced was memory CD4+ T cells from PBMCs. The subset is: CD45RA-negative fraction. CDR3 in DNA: TGTGCCAGCAATCGTGGGTCACACGCCTATGGCTACACCTTC. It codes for CASNRGSHAYGYTF.